These T cell receptor beta chains were read from a single sample in a study of CDR3 diversity in severe acne. Each CDR3 protein gets one entry after TCRdb re-called the PCR reads with MiXCR. This table holds roughly 100,000 distinct CDR3 sequences, more than 45% found once. Sequenced sample: blood. Source of these receptors: a male donor with acne. Each CDR3 is given with its conserved first and last residue. A D gene is named only where the DNA matches it firmly. Rows may omit the clone size; those that give it use once, few, many or a size class.

J	size	V	D	length	CDR3	DNA
TRBJ1-6	-	TRBV25-1	TRBD1	16	CASSYAWDRANSPLHF	TGTGCCAGCAGTTACGCATGGGACAGGGCTAATTCACCCCTCCACTTT
TRBJ2-3	once	TRBV11-2	TRBD2	16	CASGLGAGLATDTQYF	TGTGCCAGCGGCCTTGGCGCGGGACTAGCGACAGATACGCAGTATTTT
TRBJ2-3	many	TRBV6-1	-	15	CASSEVAVRTDTQYF	TGTGCCAGCAGTGAAGTTGCGGTACGCACAGATACGCAGTATTTT
TRBJ2-6	-	TRBV11-2	-	15	CASGLSRGGANVLTF	TGTGCCAGCGGACTTAGCAGGGGGGGAGCCAACGTCCTGACTTTC
TRBJ1-3	medium-sized	TRBV20-1	-	15	CSARDGGASGNTIYF	TGCAGTGCTAGAGATGGGGGGGCGTCTGGAAACACCATATATTTT
TRBJ1-4	once	TRBV19	-	15	CASSLRPNPNEKPFF	TGTGCCAGTAGTCTTAGACCAAACCCGAATGAAAAACCGTTTTTT
TRBJ1-1	-	TRBV29-1	TRBD1	12	CSVKVGQYEAFF	TGCAGCGTGAAAGTGGGACAGTATGAAGCTTTCTTT
TRBJ2-1	few	TRBV12-5	TRBD2	16	CASGLVLREGYNEQFF	TGTGCTAGTGGTTTGGTACTCCGGGAGGGCTACAATGAGCAGTTCTTC
TRBJ2-4	few	TRBV5-6	-	16	CASSRGGVLAKNIQYF	TGTGCCAGCAGCCGCGGAGGCGTCTTAGCCAAAAACATTCAGTACTTC
TRBJ2-7	-	TRBV20-1	-	14	CSAREWGDSYEQYF	TGCAGTGCTAGAGAATGGGGGGACTCCTACGAGCAGTACTTC
TRBJ2-2	once	TRBV7-2	-	18	CASSLALALAENTGELFF	TGTGCCAGCAGCTTAGCGCTGGCACTAGCAGAGAACACCGGGGAGCTGTTTTTT
TRBJ1-1	-	TRBV14	-	12	CASSARNTEAFF	TGTGCCAGCAGCGCGAGGAACACTGAAGCTTTCTTT
TRBJ2-1	many	TRBV5-1	TRBD2	11	CASRLAEREFF	TGCGCCAGCCGGCTAGCGGAAAGGGAGTTCTTC
TRBJ1-3	many	TRBV19	-	13	CASTDRSGNTIYF	TGTGCCAGTACCGACAGGTCTGGAAACACCATATATTTT
TRBJ2-5	few	TRBV6-2/TRBV6-3	-	15	CASSYPGFESGTQYF	TGTGCCAGCAGTTACCCAGGGTTCGAATCAGGGACCCAGTACTTC
TRBJ2-7	few	TRBV18	TRBD1	14	CASSPADRTYEQYF	TGTGCCAGCTCACCAGCGGACAGGACTTACGAGCAGTACTTC
TRBJ2-7	-	TRBV2	TRBD1	14	CASSGTGEANEQYF	TGTGCCAGCAGTGGGACAGGGGAGGCCAACGAGCAGTACTTC
TRBJ1-1	-	TRBV14	-	13	CASSRRTEQTVFF	TGTGCCAGCAGCCGCCGGACTGAGCAAACGGTTTTCTTT
TRBJ2-2	few	TRBV6-1	TRBD2	14	CASILAGDTGELFF	TGTGCCAGCATACTAGCGGGAGACACCGGGGAGCTGTTTTTT
TRBJ2-5	many	TRBV7-2	TRBD2	16	CASSSWGSGHQETQYF	TGTGCCAGCAGCTCCTGGGGTAGCGGGCACCAAGAGACCCAGTACTTC
TRBJ1-2	-	TRBV7-9	-	20	CASSLSGGPWVNGDNYGYTF	TGTGCCAGCAGCTTATCAGGAGGTCCGTGGGTCAACGGGGATAACTATGGCTACACCTTC
TRBJ1-1	-	TRBV7-2	TRBD1	17	CASSLAGQGTVSTEAFF	TGTGCCAGCAGCTTAGCTGGACAGGGTACAGTCTCGACTGAAGCTTTCTTT
TRBJ2-3	many	TRBV14	TRBD2	15	CASSQGTSGTDTQYF	TGTGCCAGCAGCCAAGGGACTAGCGGCACAGATACGCAGTATTTT
TRBJ2-5	-	TRBV20-1	TRBD2	15	CSAPGTSGIWETQYF	TGCAGTGCACCTGGGACTAGCGGAATCTGGGAGACCCAGTACTTC
TRBJ1-5	-	TRBV6-6	TRBD1	16	CASSQGAGTDNQPQHF	TGTGCCAGCAGCCAGGGGGCCGGGACAGATAATCAGCCCCAGCATTTT
TRBJ2-1	many	TRBV7-9	TRBD1	19	CASSFADGFGTGPYNEQFF	TGTGCCAGCAGCTTTGCAGACGGCTTCGGGACAGGGCCCTACAATGAGCAGTTCTTC
TRBJ2-7	-	TRBV10-3	TRBD1	14	CAISEGTALGEQYF	TGTGCCATCAGTGAGGGGACAGCGCTGGGGGAGCAGTACTTC
TRBJ1-1	few	TRBV10-1	-	12	CASSAGATEAFF	TGCGCCAGCAGTGCAGGGGCCACTGAAGCTTTCTTT
TRBJ1-5	-	TRBV10-3	TRBD1	14	CAISAGTANQPQHF	TGTGCCATCAGCGCCGGGACAGCAAATCAGCCCCAGCATTTT
TRBJ2-7	many	TRBV6-1	TRBD2	15	CASSQLSGASYEQYF	TGTGCCAGCAGTCAGCTTAGCGGGGCCTCCTACGAGCAGTACTTC
TRBJ2-7	many	TRBV28	TRBD2	14	CASIRREGVGEQYF	TGTGCCAGCATAAGGCGGGAGGGGGTTGGCGAGCAGTACTTC
TRBJ2-3	-	TRBV6-5	TRBD2	16	CASSYSLAGDTDTQYF	TGTGCCAGCAGTTACAGCCTAGCGGGAGACACAGATACGCAGTATTTT
TRBJ1-1	-	TRBV10-3	-	15	CAISENQGENTEAFF	TGTGCCATCAGTGAGAATCAGGGTGAGAACACTGAAGCTTTCTTT
TRBJ2-6	-	TRBV29-1	-	15	CSVEDVHSGANVLTF	TGCAGCGTTGAAGATGTTCACTCTGGGGCCAACGTCCTGACTTTC
TRBJ2-7	-	TRBV7-2	-	13	CASSLEVSREQYF	TGTGCCAGCAGCTTGGAAGTCTCGCGGGAGCAGTACTTC
TRBJ2-5	few	TRBV20-1	-	14	CSTPGGLPHVAQYF	TGCAGTACCCCAGGGGGACTGCCCCACGTGGCCCAGTACTTC
TRBJ2-3	-	TRBV20-1	TRBD2	16	CSARSGLAGVTDTQYF	TGCAGTGCTAGATCGGGACTAGCGGGAGTTACAGATACGCAGTATTTT
TRBJ2-3	-	TRBV6-1	-	16	CASRSGLLGGTDTQYF	TGTGCCAGCAGATCGGGACTCCTTGGGGGCACAGATACGCAGTATTTT
TRBJ2-7	few	TRBV13	-	16	CASSLGIGQGHYEQYF	TGTGCCAGCAGCTTAGGGATAGGGCAGGGCCACTACGAGCAGTACTTC
TRBJ1-6	-	TRBV4-3	-	15	CASSRERRYNSPLHF	TGCGCCAGCAGCCGAGAGAGACGGTATAATTCACCCCTCCACTTT
TRBJ1-6	-	TRBV7-6	-	15	CASSAGDNLGSPLHF	TGTGCCAGCTCCGCTGGGGATAATCTGGGATCACCCCTCCACTTT
TRBJ2-5	-	TRBV19	-	15	CASSKGTGGAETQYF	TGTGCCAGTAGTAAAGGCACAGGAGGGGCGGAGACCCAGTACTTC
TRBJ1-2	many	TRBV25-1	-	15	CASSEWGIANYGYTF	TGTGCCAGCAGCGAATGGGGCATCGCTAACTATGGCTACACCTTC
TRBJ2-4	few	TRBV9	-	13	CASSVEGKSIQYF	TGTGCCAGCAGCGTAGAAGGCAAGAGCATTCAGTACTTC
TRBJ2-2	few	TRBV12-3/TRBV12-4	-	16	CASSLGGRGHTGELFF	TGTGCCAGCAGCCTCGGAGGGAGGGGGCACACCGGGGAGCTGTTTTTT
TRBJ2-2	-	TRBV2	-	15	CASKSDMLNTGELFF	TGTGCCAGCAAATCGGACATGCTGAACACCGGGGAGCTGTTTTTT
TRBJ2-7	many	TRBV25-1	-	14	CASSEAGRWNEQYF	TGTGCCAGCAGTGAAGCCGGACGGTGGAACGAGCAGTACTTC
TRBJ1-4	many	TRBV7-3	TRBD1	15	CASSPSGQGDEKLFF	TGTGCCAGCAGCCCCTCCGGACAGGGGGATGAAAAACTGTTTTTT
TRBJ2-5	-	TRBV6-1	TRBD1	13	CASMPTGGETQYF	TGTGCCAGCATGCCGACAGGGGGTGAGACCCAGTACTTC
TRBJ2-5	-	TRBV12-3/TRBV12-4	-	11	CASRAGGTQYF	TGTGCCAGCAGGGCCGGCGGGACCCAGTACTTC
TRBJ2-7	-	TRBV27	TRBD2	18	CASSSRTSEYISSYEQYF	TGTGCCAGCAGCTCTAGGACTAGCGAATACATAAGCTCCTACGAGCAGTACTTC
TRBJ1-5	-	TRBV6-2/TRBV6-3	-	12	CASSYAGLYEHF	TGTGCCAGCAGTTACGCGGGTTTGTACGAGCATTTT
TRBJ2-1	few	TRBV6-1	TRBD2	16	CASRYLGTSVYNEQFF	TGTGCCAGCAGATACCTCGGGACTAGCGTATACAATGAGCAGTTCTTC
TRBJ2-1	-	TRBV7-2	-	17	CASSTWGGAAEGNEQFF	TGTGCCAGCAGCACGTGGGGGGGGGCCGCGGAGGGAAATGAGCAGTTCTTC
TRBJ1-6	-	TRBV28	-	17	CASSPPSGATYNSPLHF	TGTGCCAGCAGCCCCCCTTCCGGGGCGACCTATAATTCACCCCTCCACTTT
TRBJ2-3	-	TRBV20-1	-	16	CSATVIKLALTGAQYF	TGCAGTGCAACAGTTATTAAACTAGCACTAACAGGTGCGCAGTATTTT
TRBJ2-7	-	TRBV18	-	14	CASSPSGESYEQYF	TGTGCCAGCTCACCGTCGGGGGAGTCCTACGAGCAGTACTTC